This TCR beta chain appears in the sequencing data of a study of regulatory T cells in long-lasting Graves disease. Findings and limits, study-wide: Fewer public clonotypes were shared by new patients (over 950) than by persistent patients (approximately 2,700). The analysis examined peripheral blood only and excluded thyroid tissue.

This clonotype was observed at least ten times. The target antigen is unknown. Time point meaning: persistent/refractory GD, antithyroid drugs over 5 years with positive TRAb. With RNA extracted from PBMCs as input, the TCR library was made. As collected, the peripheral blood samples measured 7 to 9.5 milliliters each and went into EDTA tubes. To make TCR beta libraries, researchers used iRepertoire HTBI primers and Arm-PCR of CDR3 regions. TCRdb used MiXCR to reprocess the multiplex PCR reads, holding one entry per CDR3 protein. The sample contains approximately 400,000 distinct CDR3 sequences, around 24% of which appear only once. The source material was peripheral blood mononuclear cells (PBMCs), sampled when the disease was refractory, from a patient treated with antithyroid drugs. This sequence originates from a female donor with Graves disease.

CDR3 sequence (DNA): TGTGCCATCAGCCCGGGTCTGAACACTGAAGCTTTCTTT. Encoded protein: CAISPGLNTEAFF. The genes are TRBV10-3 and TRBJ1-1; the D is unclear. The CDR3 loop spans 13 amino acids. Germline V lookup: CDR1 ENHRY, CDR2 SYGVKD. Trimming left V 6 bases short and J 0 bases short, with 8 bases between.